This T cell receptor beta chain was sequenced in a study of blood T cell repertoires in COVID-19. J gave up 1 base and V 5 bases, and 20 bases lay outside the gene matches. Per the germline V gene, CDR1 is KGHSH and CDR2 is LQKENI. The CDR3 runs 22 residues. Participant-reported clinical history was the basis for cohort assignment. Original processing notes: Amplification of reference gene primers was used by the study to estimate nucleated cell counts. Profiling relied on immunoSEQ multiplex PCR, and the TCRdb table lists in-frame clones only, not all of them. V, J and clone size are taken as reported in that table, and D and trimming were inferred from the DNA itself. The sample shows a few hundred thousand clones, roughly 90% of them seen only once. A few counts support this clone.

This chain joins TRBV18 and TRBJ2-3, with TRBD2 matching 14 bases. The material sequenced was PBMCs or T cells enriched from blood (not recorded which). This clonotype originated in an older woman who had recovered from COVID-19. The CDR3 DNA reads TGTGCCAGCTCATCAGGGACTAGCGGGAGATGGGGGGGGAGTGCTGGCACAGATACGCAGTATTTT. As protein: CASSSGTSGRWGGSAGTDTQYF.